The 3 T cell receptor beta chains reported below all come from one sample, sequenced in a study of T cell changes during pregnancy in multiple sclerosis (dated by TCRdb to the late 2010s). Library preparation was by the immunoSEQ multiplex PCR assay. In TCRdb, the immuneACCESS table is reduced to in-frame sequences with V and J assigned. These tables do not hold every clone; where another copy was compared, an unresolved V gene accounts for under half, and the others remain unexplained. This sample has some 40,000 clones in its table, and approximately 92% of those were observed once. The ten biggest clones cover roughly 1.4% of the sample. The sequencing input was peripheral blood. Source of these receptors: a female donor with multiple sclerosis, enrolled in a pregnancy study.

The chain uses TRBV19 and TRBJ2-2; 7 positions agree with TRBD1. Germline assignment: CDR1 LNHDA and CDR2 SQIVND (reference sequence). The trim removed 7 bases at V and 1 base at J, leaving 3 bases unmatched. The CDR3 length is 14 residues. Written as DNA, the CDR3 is TGTGCCAGTAAGCAGGGGGAGAACACCGGGGAGCTGTTTTTT. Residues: CASKQGENTGELFF.

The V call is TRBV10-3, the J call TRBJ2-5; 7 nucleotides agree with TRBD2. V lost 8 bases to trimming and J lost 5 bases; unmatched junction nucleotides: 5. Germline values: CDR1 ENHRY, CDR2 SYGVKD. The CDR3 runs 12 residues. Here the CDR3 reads CAIGGGSETQYF. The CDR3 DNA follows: TGTGCCATCGGGGGGGGGAGTGAGACCCAGTACTTC.

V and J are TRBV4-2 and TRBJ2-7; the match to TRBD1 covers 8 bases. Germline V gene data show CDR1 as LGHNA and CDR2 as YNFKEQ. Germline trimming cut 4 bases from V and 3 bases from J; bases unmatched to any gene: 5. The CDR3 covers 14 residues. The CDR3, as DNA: TGTGCCAGCAGCCCGGTAGGACAGGGCTACGAGCAGTACTTC. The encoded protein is CASSPVGQGYEQYF.